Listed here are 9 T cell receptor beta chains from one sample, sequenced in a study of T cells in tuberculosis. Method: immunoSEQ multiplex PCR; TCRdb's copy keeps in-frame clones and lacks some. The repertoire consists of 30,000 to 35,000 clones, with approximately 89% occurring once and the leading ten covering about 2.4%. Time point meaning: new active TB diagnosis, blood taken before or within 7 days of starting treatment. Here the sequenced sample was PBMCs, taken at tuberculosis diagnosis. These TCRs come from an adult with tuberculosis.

CDR3 sequence (DNA): TGTGCCAGCAGGGCAGGCGCGGGGAATAGCAATCAGCCCCAGCATTTT. This encodes CASRAGAGNSNQPQHF. This sequence joins TRBV2 and TRBJ1-5; D not certain. V shed 6 bases and J shed 0 bases, with 15 bases lying between them. CDR1 SNHLY and CDR2 FYNNEI come from the germline V gene. The CDR3 runs 16 residues.

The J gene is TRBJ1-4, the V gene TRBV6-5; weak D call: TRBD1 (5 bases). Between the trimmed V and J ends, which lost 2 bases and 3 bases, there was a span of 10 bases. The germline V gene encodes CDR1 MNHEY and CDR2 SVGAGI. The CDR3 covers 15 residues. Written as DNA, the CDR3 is TGTGCCAGCAGTTACGGGGGGGGTGCTAATGAAAAACTGTTTTTT. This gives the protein CASSYGGGANEKLFF.

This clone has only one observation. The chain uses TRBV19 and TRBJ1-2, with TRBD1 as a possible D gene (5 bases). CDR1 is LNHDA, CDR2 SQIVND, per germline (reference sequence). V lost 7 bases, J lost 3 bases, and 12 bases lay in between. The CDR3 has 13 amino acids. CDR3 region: CASTPPGYYGYTF. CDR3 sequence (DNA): TGTGCCAGTACCCCCCCAGGGTACTATGGCTACACCTTC.

The CDR3 DNA reads as TGCAGCGTCACTCTCCGGGACAGGGTTCATGTTAATGGCTACACCTTC. Its translation: CSVTLRDRVHVNGYTF. The rearrangement joins TRBV29-1 to TRBJ1-2, with 9 bases aligning to TRBD1. V trimming: 6 bases; J trimming: 6 bases; junction bases outside the gene matches: 17. The CDR3 is 16 residues long. Germline CDR1 SQVTM, CDR2 ANQGSEA. Looking up the rest from reference TRBV29-1 and TRBJ1-2 gives the full variable domain: SAVISQKPSRDICQRGTSLTIQCQVDSQVTMMFWYRQQPGQSLTLIATANQGSEATYESGFVIDKFPISRPNLTFSTLTVSNMSPEDSSIYLCSVTLRDRVHVNGYTFGSGTRLTVV.

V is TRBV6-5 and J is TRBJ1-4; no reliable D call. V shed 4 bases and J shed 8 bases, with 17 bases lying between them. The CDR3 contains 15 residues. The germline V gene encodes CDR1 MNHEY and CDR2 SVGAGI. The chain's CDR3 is CASSSPGLGNEKLFF. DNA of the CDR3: TGTGCCAGCAGTTCCCCGGGGTTGGGTAACGAAAAACTGTTTTTT.

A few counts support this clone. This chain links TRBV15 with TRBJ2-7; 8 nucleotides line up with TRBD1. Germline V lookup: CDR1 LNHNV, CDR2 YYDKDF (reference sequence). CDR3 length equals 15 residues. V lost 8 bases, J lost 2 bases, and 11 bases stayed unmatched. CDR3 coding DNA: TGTGCCACCGAGGACAGGGCATTACCACCCTACGAGCAGTACTTC. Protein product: CATEDRALPPYEQYF.

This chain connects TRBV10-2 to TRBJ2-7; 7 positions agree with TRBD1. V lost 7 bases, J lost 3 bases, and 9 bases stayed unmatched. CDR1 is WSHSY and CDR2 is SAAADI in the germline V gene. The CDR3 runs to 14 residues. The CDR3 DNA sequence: TGCGCCAGCATTCCTCCGGGGACAGTCTACGAGCAGTACTTC. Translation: CASIPPGTVYEQYF.

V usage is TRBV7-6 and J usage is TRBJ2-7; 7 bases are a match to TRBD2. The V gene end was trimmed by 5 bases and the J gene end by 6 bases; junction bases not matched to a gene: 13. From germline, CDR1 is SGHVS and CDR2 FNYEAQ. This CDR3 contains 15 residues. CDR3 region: CASSPQTGGLGEQYF. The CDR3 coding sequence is TGTGCCAGCAGCCCCCAGACGGGGGGACTCGGCGAGCAGTACTTC. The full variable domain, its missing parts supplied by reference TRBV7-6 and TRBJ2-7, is GAGVSQSPRYKVTKRGQDVALRCDPISGHVSLYWYRQALGQGPEFLTYFNYEAQQDKSGLPNDRFSAERPEGSISTLTIQRTEQRDSAMYRCASSPQTGGLGEQYFGPGTRLTVT.

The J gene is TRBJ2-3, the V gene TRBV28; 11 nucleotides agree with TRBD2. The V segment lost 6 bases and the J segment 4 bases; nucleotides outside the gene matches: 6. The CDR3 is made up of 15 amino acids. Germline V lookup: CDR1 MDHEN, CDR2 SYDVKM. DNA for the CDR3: TGTGCCAGCAGCTTTAGCGGGGGGGCCGCAGATACGCAGTATTTT. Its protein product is CASSFSGGAADTQYF.